This T cell receptor beta chain derives from a study of T cell responses to AZD1222 COVID-19 vaccine. Findings and limits, study-wide: The repertoires were collected only after the peak T cell response. Rises in breadth and depth of Spike-specific TCRs came after two AZD1222 doses. Donors were chiefly white British, with a greater number of females, and clonal diversity was perhaps underestimated.

Data came from immunoSEQ multiplex PCR; TCRdb stores just in-frame clones and leaves some out. This table has under 95,000 clones, roughly nine tenths appearing once. To note about this clone: Its antigen is unidentified.

The CDR3 has 15 residues. Germline V gene lookup returns CDR1 SGDLS and CDR2 YYNGEE. The V and J ends lost 0 bases and 1 base respectively, with 10 bases between them. Sequencing used peripheral blood, obtained on day 0 of AZD1222 vaccination. The source is an adult in good health. The V call is TRBV9, the J call TRBJ1-1; D is uncertain. The CDR3 bases are TGTGCCAGCAGCGTAGGGTTCCGCGGGAACACTGAAGCTTTCTTT. Protein: CASSVGFRGNTEAFF.